What follows describes a single T cell receptor beta chain. The data originate from a study of Graves' ophthalmopathy and Graves' hyperthyroidism. The authors amplified TCR beta CDR3 regions from RNA transcripts. Second-round multiplex PCR came after a first-round RT-PCR that employed HTBI primers. TCRdb re-called the multiplex PCR reads with MiXCR, one entry per CDR3 protein. The sample shows some 250,000 distinct CDR3 sequences, around 45% of them seen only once. The CDR3 totals 15 residues. Germline CDR1 SGHTA, CDR2 FQGNSA. V was trimmed by 5 bases and J by 0 bases, leaving 13 bases between them. The source material was peripheral blood. The chain uses TRBV7-2 and TRBJ1-1; D is unresolved. The sequence was obtained from an adult man with Graves' ophthalmopathy. CDR3 residues: CASSETDFMNTEAFF. The CDR3 DNA reads as TGTGCCAGCAGCGAGACGGACTTTATGAACACTGAAGCTTTCTTT.